This entry concerns a single T cell receptor beta chain. Sequencing was at deep level. Produced via immunoSEQ multiplex PCR; TCRdb's table is partial and in-frame only. Of 550,000 to 800,000 clones listed, around 72% are singletons. Trimming took 0 bases from V and 1 from J; bases not matched to a gene: 7. Germline V CDR1 and CDR2: LGHNA, YNFKEQ. This CDR3 region has 18 residues. These data belong to a study of shared clonotypes between healthy human individuals. The receptor was derived from a woman in her 30s in good health. The sample was memory CD4+ T cells sorted from blood. Subset described: CD45RA-negative fraction. This sequence joins TRBV4-2 and TRBJ2-3, with TRBD2 matching 10 bases. This CDR3 reads CASSQENAGTSGTDTQYF. The CDR3 DNA follows: TGTGCCAGCAGCCAAGAAAACGCCGGGACTAGCGGCACAGATACGCAGTATTTT.